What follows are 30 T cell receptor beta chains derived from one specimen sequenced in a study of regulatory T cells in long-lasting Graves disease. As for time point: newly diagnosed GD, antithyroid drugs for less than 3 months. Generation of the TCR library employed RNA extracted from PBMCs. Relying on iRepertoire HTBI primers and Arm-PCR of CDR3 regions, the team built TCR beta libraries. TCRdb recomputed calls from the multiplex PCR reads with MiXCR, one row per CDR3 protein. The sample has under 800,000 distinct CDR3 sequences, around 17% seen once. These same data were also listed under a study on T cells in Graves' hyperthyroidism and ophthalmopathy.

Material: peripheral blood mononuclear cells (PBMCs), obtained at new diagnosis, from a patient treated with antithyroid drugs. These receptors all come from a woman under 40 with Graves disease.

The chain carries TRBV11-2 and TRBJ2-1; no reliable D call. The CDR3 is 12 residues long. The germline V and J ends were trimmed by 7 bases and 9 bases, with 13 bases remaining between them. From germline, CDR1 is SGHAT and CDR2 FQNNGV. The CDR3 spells CASTRSGGEQFF. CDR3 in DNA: TGTGCCAGCACCCGCTCCGGCGGTGAGCAGTTCTTC.

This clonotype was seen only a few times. Here the CDR3 DNA reads TGTGCCAGCAGTGAAAGCGGTGGCGGGAACTATGGCTACACCTTC. This sequence encodes CASSESGGGNYGYTF. The chain carries TRBV2 and TRBJ1-2; no reliable D call. Germline CDR1 reads SNHLY; CDR2 reads FYNNEI. This CDR3 is built from 15 residues. The V end lost 2 bases, the J end lost 2 bases, and 12 bases lay between the germline ends.

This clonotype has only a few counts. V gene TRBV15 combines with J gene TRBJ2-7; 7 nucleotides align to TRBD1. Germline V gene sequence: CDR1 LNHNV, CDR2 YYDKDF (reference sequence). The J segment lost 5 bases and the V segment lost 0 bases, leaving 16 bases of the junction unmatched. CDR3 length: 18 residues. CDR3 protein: CATSRDPGEGDSHHEQYF. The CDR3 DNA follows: TGTGCCACCAGCAGAGATCCTGGAGAAGGGGACAGCCACCACGAGCAGTACTTC.

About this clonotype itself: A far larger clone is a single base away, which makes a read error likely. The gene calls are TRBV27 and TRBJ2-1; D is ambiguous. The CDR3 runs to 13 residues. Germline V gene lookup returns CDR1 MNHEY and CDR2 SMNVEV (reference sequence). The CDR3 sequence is CANSRPSYNEQFF. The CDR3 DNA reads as TGTGCCAACAGTCGTCCCTCCTACAATGAGCAGTTCTTC.

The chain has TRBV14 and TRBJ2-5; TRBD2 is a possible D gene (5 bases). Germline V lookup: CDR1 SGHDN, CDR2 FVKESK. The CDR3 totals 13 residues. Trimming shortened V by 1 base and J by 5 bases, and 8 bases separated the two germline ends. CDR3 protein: CASSQVGLETQYF. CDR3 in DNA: TGTGCCAGCAGCCAAGTTGGACTGGAGACCCAGTACTTC.

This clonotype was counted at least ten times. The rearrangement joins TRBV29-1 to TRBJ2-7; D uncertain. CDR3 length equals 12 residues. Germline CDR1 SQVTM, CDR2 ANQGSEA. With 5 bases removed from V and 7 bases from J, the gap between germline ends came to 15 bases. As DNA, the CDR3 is TGCAGCGTTAGACGGTCTCCTGAGGAGCAGTACTTC. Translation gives CSVRRSPEEQYF.

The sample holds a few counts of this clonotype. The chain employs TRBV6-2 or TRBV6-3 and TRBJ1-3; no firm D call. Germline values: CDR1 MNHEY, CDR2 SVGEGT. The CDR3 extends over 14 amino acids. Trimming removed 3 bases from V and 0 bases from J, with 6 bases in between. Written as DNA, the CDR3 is TGTGCCAGCAGTTATTTGGGCTCTGGAAACACCATATATTTT. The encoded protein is CASSYLGSGNTIYF.

The CDR3 nucleotides read TGTGCCAGCAGTAGGCCAACCTCTGGAAACACCATATATTTT. This codes for CASSRPTSGNTIYF. This sequence joins TRBV12-3 or TRBV12-4 and TRBJ1-3; D not certain. The V end lost 5 bases, the J end lost 0 bases, and 8 bases lay between the germline ends. The CDR3 consists of 14 residues.

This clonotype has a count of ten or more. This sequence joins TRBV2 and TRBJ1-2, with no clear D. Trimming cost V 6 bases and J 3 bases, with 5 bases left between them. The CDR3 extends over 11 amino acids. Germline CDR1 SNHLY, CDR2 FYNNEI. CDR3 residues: CASRRDYGYTF. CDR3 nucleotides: TGTGCCAGCAGACGGGACTATGGCTACACCTTC.

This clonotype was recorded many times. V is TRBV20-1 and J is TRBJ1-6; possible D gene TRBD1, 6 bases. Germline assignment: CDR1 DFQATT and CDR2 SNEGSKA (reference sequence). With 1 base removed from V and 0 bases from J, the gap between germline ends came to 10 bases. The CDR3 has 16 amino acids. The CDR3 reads CSARGQGSSYNSPLHF. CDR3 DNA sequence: TGCAGTGCTAGAGGGCAGGGGAGCTCCTATAATTCACCCCTCCACTTT.

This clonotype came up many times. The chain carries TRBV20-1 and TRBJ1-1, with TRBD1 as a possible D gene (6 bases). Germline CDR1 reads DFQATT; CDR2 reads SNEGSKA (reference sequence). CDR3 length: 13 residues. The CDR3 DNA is TGCAGGGCAACGGACAGTCGATGGCGTGAAGCTTTCTTT. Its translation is CRATDSRWREAFF.

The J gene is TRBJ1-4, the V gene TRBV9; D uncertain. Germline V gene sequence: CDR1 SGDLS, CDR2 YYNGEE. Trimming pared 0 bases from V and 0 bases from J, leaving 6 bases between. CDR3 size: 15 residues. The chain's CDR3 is CASSVAGSTNEKLFF. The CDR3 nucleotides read TGTGCCAGCAGCGTAGCAGGATCAACTAATGAAAAACTGTTTTTT.

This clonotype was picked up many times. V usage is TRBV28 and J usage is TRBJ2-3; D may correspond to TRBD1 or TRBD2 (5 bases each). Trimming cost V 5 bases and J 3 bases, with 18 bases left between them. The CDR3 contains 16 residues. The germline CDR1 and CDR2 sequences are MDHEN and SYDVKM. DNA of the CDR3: TGTGCCAGCAGTGGGACGTGGGTCGGAATAACAGATACGCAGTATTTT. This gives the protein CASSGTWVGITDTQYF.

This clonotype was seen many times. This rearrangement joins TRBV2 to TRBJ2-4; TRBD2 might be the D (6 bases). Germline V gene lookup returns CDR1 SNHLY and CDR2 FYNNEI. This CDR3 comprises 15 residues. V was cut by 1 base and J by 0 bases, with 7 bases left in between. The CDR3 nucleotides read TGTGCCAGCAGTGAAGAGGGACTAGCCAAAAACATTCAGTACTTC. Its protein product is CASSEEGLAKNIQYF. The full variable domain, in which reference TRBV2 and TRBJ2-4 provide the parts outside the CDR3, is EPEVTQTPSHQVTQMGQEVILRCVPISNHLYFYWYRQILGQKVEFLVSFYNNEISEKSEIFDDQFSVERPDGSNFTLKIRSTKLEDSAMYFCASSEEGLAKNIQYFGAGTRLSVL.

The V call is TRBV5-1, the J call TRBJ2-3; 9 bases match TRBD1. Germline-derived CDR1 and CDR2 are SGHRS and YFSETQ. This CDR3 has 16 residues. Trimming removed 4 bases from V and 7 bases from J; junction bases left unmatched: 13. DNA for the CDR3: TGCGCCAGCAGCAATGGGACAGGGCCTAATTGGAATACGCAGTATTTT. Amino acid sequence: CASSNGTGPNWNTQYF.

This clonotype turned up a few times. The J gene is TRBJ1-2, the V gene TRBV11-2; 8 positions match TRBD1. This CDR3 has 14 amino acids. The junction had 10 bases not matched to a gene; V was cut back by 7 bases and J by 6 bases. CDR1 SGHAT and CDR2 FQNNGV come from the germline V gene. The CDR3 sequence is CASTRDRQAHGYTF. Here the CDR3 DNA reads TGTGCCAGCACCAGGGACAGGCAAGCTCATGGCTACACCTTC.

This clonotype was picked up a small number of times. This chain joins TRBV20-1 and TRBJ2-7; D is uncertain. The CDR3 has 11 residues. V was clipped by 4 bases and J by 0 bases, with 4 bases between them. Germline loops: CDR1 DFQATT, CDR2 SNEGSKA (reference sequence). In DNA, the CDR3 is TGCAGTGCTATGAGCTCCTACGAGCAGTACTTC. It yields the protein CSAMSSYEQYF.

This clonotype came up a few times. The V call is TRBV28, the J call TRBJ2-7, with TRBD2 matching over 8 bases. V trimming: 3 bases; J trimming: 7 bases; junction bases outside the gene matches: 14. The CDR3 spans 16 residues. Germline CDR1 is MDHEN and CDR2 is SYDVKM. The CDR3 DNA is TGTGCCAGCAGTTTTGCCACTAGCGGCTCCCCGGGGGAGCAGTACTTC. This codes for CASSFATSGSPGEQYF.

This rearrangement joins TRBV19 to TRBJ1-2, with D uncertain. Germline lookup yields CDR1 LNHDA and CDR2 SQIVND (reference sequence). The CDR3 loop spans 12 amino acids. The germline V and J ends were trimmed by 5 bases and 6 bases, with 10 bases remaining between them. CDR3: CASSFLRDGYTF. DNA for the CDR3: TGTGCCAGTAGTTTTTTGAGGGATGGCTACACCTTC. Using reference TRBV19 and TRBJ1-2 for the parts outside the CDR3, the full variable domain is DGGITQSPKYLFRKEGQNVTLSCEQNLNHDAMYWYRQDPGQGLRLIYYSQIVNDFQKGDIAEGYSVSREKKESFPLTVTSAQKNPTAFYLCASSFLRDGYTFGSGTRLTVV.

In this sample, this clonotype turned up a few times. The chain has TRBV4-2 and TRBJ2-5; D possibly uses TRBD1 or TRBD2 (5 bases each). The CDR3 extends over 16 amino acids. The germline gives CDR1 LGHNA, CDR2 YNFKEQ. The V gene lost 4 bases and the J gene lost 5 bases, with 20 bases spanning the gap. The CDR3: CASSPGGTASRETQYF. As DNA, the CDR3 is TGTGCCAGCAGCCCTGGGGGAACAGCTTCTAGGGAGACCCAGTACTTC.

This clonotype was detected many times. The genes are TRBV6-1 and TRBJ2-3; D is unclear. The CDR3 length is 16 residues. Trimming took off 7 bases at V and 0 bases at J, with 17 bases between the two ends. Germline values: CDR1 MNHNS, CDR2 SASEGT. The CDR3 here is CASIPRQYSSTDTQYF. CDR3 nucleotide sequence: TGTGCCAGCATCCCACGTCAATATTCTAGCACAGATACGCAGTATTTT.

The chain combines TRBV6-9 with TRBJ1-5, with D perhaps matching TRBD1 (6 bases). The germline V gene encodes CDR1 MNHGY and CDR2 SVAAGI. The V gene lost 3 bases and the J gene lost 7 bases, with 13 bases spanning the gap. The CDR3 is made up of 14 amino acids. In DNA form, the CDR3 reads TGTGCCAGCAGTTACGCTTCGACAGGACAGCCCCAGCATTTT. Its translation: CASSYASTGQPQHF.

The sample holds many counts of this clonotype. CDR3 residues: CASSEGVLSYNEQFF. The CDR3 coding sequence is TGTGCCAGCAGCGAAGGGGTTCTATCCTACAATGAGCAGTTCTTC. This chain links TRBV7-9 with TRBJ2-1, with a weak D call TRBD1 (5 bases). The CDR3 totals 15 residues. V lost 5 bases and J lost 1, with 12 bases in between. Per germline, CDR1 SEHNR and CDR2 FQNEAQ (reference sequence).

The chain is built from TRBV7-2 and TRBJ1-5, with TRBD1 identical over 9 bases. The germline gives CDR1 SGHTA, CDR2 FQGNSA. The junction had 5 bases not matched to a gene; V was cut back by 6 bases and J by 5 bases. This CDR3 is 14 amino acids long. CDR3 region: CASRRDRVDQPQHF. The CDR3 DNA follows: TGTGCCAGCAGACGGGACAGGGTAGATCAGCCCCAGCATTTT.

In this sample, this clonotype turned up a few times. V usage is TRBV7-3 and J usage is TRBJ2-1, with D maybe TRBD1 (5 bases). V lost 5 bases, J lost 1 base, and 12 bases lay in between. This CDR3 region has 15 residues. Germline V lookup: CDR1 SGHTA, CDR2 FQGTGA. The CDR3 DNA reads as TGTGCCAGCAGCCCTACCCCAGGGTCCTACAATGAGCAGTTCTTC. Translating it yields CASSPTPGSYNEQFF.

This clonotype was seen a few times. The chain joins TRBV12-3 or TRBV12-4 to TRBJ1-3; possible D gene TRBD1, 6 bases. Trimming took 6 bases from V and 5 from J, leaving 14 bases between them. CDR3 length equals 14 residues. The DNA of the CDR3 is TGTGCCAGCAGACTGACAGGCGCCCGAAACACCATATATTTT. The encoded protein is CASRLTGARNTIYF.

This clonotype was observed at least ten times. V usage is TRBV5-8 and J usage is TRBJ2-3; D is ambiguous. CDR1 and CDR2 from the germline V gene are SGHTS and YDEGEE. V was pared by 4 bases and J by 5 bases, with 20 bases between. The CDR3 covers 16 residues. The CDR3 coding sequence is TGTGCCAGCAGCCCAAGGACGCCCTTGACTGGAGATACGCAGTATTTT. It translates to CASSPRTPLTGDTQYF.

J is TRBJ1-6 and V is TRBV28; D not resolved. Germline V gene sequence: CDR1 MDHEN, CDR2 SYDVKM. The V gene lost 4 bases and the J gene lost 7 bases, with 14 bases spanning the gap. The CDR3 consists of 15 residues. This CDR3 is CASSYSAALNSPLHF. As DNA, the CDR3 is TGTGCCAGCAGTTATTCCGCAGCTCTGAATTCACCCCTCCACTTT.

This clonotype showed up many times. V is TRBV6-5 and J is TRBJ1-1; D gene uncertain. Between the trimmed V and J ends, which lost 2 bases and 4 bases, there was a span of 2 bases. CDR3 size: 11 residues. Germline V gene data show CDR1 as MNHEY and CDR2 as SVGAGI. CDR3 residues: CASSYRTEAFF. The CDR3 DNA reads TGTGCCAGCAGTTACCGCACTGAAGCTTTCTTT.

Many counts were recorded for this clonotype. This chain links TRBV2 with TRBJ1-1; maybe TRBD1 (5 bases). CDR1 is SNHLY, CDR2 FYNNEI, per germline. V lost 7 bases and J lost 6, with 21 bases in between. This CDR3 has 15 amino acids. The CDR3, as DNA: TGTGCCAGCATCCAGGGCCTCCGAAAAAGGGCTGAAGCTTTCTTT. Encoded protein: CASIQGLRKRAEAFF.